The 28 T cell receptor beta chains presented below share a single source sample, sequenced in a study of breast tumors, draining lymph nodes, adjacent tissues (dated by TCRdb to 2016 to 2017). Lymph node samples were obtained from the axillary draining lymph nodes of breast cancer patients. The receptor library was made with multiplex PCR. TCRdb lists the instrument as Illumina HiSeq 2000. In-frame beta chains were kept once TCRdb had trimmed the public reads at Q25 with fastp and called clones with MiXCR. Each CDR3 protein gets just one entry, which takes the most common genes and DNA from the rows behind it. The sample table holds 150,000 to 250,000 distinct CDR3 sequences, of which 31% were seen once. The ten largest account for approximately 4.3% of the sample. Material for sequencing was axillary lymph node tissue. The receptors were sampled from a female donor with breast cancer. Some clones in this sample may be carry-over from other donors' samples.

This chain connects TRBV18 to TRBJ2-2; tentative D call: TRBD1 (6 bases). The CDR3 contains 16 residues. Trimming pared 4 bases from V and 6 bases from J, leaving 18 bases between. Germline lookup yields CDR1 KGHSH and CDR2 LQKENI. CDR3 DNA sequence: TGTGCCAGCTCACAAGTTCTCACAGGGCAGGCCGGGGAGCTGTTTTTT. This codes for CASSQVLTGQAGELFF.

As concerns this clonotype: This may be a read error, as it is one base from a much larger clone. This chain joins TRBV12-3 or TRBV12-4 and TRBJ2-2, with TRBD2 identical over 7 bases. The CDR3 spans 17 residues. CDR3: CAGSPPKYGTKYGELFF. CDR3 coding DNA: TGTGCCGGCAGTCCCCCAAAGTACGGGACTAAGTATGGGGAGCTGTTTTTT.

This clonotype was found many times. V and J are TRBV10-3 and TRBJ1-2; 8 nucleotides agree with TRBD1. J lost 6 bases, V lost 6 bases, and 12 bases had no gene match. CDR1 is ENHRY and CDR2 is SYGVKD in the germline V gene. The CDR3 is 15 amino acids. The CDR3 loop is CAIRKTGESNDGYTF. In DNA form, the CDR3 reads TGTGCCATCAGGAAGACAGGGGAATCTAATGATGGCTACACCTTC.

This clonotype was detected ten times or more. The rearrangement joins TRBV6-1 to TRBJ2-1, with D possibly TRBD2 on 5 matching bases. Deletions cut 4 bases from V and 11 bases from J, with 15 bases between. Germline V gives CDR1 MNHNS, CDR2 SASEGT. The CDR3 has 13 residues. The CDR3 coding sequence is TGTGCCAGCAGTGTCACGATAACGGGAAAGCAGTTCTTC. Residues: CASSVTITGKQFF.

In its sample, this clonotype was seen many times. Here the CDR3 DNA reads TGCAGTGCCACGGACAGTCTAGCCAAAAACATTCAGTACTTC. It is translated as CSATDSLAKNIQYF. The genes are TRBV20-1 and TRBJ2-4; D possibly corresponds to TRBD1 (6 bases). V gave up 6 bases and J gave up 0 bases, with 12 bases separating them. This CDR3 contains 14 residues. The germline V gene encodes CDR1 DFQATT and CDR2 SNEGSKA (reference sequence).

The CDR3 DNA reads as TGTGCCACCAGCAGAGCGGCGGACAATCAGCCCCAGCATTTT. The encoded protein is CATSRAADNQPQHF. The genes are TRBV15 and TRBJ1-5; D is unresolved. Germline assignment: CDR1 LNHNV and CDR2 YYDKDF (reference sequence). The germline V and J ends were trimmed by 1 base and 3 bases, with 7 bases remaining between them. The CDR3 totals 14 residues.

This clonotype was seen at least ten times. The rearrangement joins TRBV14 to TRBJ1-2; D gene ambiguous. Deletions cut 4 bases from V and 0 bases from J, with 15 bases between. The CDR3 is made up of 16 amino acids. Germline V lookup: CDR1 SGHDN, CDR2 FVKESK. The CDR3 bases are TGTGCCAGCAGCCCCGCCTCTCTAGGAACTAACTATGGCTACACCTTC. Amino acid sequence: CASSPASLGTNYGYTF.

About this clonotype: A much larger clone differs from this one at a single base, so this may be a read error. The chain uses TRBV2 and TRBJ1-3; possibly TRBD1 for D (5 bases). Trimming pared 5 bases from V and 2 bases from J, leaving 10 bases between. The CDR3 is 14 amino acids. Germline V lookup: CDR1 SNHLY, CDR2 FYNNEI. The CDR3 DNA is TGTGCCAGCAGTACCTCAGGGACTGGAAACACCATATATTTT. This encodes CASSTSGTGNTIYF.

The J gene is TRBJ2-2, the V gene TRBV20-1; 11 bases align to TRBD2. V trimming: 2 bases; J trimming: 1 base; junction bases outside the gene matches: 3. The CDR3 consists of 16 residues. The germline CDR1 and CDR2 sequences are DFQATT and SNEGSKA (reference sequence). CDR3 amino acids: CSARSTSGGNTGELFF. The CDR3 DNA follows: TGCAGTGCTAGAAGCACTAGCGGGGGGAACACCGGGGAGCTGTTTTTT.

This clonotype appeared a single time. The genes are TRBV2 and TRBJ1-5; D might be TRBD1 (6 bases). CDR1 is SNHLY, CDR2 FYNNEI, per germline. There are 14 residues in the CDR3. V was shortened by 7 bases and J by 7 bases, with 17 bases between the two germline ends. CDR3 sequence (DNA): TGTGCCAGCAAGATGGGGGGCGCTTCCCAGCCCCAGCATTTT. Its protein is CASKMGGASQPQHF. Full variable domain (outside the CDR3, taken from reference TRBV2 and TRBJ1-5): EPEVTQTPSHQVTQMGQEVILRCVPISNHLYFYWYRQILGQKVEFLVSFYNNEISEKSEIFDDQFSVERPDGSNFTLKIRSTKLEDSAMYFCASKMGGASQPQHFGDGTRLSIL.

The rearrangement uses TRBV6-2 or TRBV6-3 and TRBJ2-3; 7 bases fit TRBD2. CDR1 MNHEY and CDR2 SVGEGT come from the germline V gene. After removal of 5 bases from V and 2 bases from J, the junction contained 16 bases not matched to a gene. The CDR3 runs to 18 residues. The CDR3 bases are TGTGCCAGCAGTCACACGGACGCCGGGACTACCATCACAGATACGCAGTATTTT. This gives the protein CASSHTDAGTTITDTQYF.

The gene calls are TRBV12-5 and TRBJ2-7, with 9 nucleotides matching TRBD1. The CDR3 spans 14 residues. In germline, CDR1 is LGHNT, CDR2 FRNRAP. This CDR3 is CASSYHDRGREQYF. The DNA of the CDR3 is TGTGCCAGCAGTTACCACGACAGGGGGAGGGAGCAGTACTTC.

This clonotype was seen repeatedly, ten times or more. CDR3 DNA: TGCAGTGCTCAGAGCGGGTTCTACAATGAGCAGTTCTTC. It encodes CSAQSGFYNEQFF. The V call is TRBV20-1, the J call TRBJ2-1, with a weak D call TRBD2 (6 bases). The length of the CDR3 is 13 residues. Germline CDR1 is DFQATT and CDR2 is SNEGSKA (reference sequence). Trimming left V 5 bases short and J 3 bases short, with 11 bases between.

As concerns this clonotype: This may come from a read error, since a much larger clone is one base off. The rearrangement joins TRBV9 to TRBJ1-2; 10 bases fit TRBD1. The germline V gene has CDR1 SGDLS and CDR2 YYNGEE. The CDR3 sequence is 15 residues long. As DNA, the CDR3 is TGTGCCAGCAGCGTAAGGGACAGGGGTTGGGATGGCTCCACCTTC. Its translation is CASSVRDRGWDGSTF. The complete variable domain, with remaining parts taken from reference TRBV9 and TRBJ1-2, reads DSGVTQTPKHLITATGQRVTLRCSPRSGDLSVYWYQQSLDQGLQFLIQYYNGEERAKGNILERFSAQQFPDLHSELNLSSLELGDSALYFCASSVRDRGWDGSTFGSGTRLTVV.

A few counts support this clonotype. The chain links TRBV3-1 to TRBJ2-3; D call uncertain. Per the germline V gene, CDR1 is LGHDT and CDR2 is YNNKEL (reference sequence). Trimming took 4 bases from V and 0 from J, leaving 8 bases between them. The CDR3 has 14 residues. DNA of the CDR3: TGTGCCAGCAGCCGGGCGCGGAGCACAGATACGCAGTATTTT. Its translation is CASSRARSTDTQYF.

Regarding this clonotype: A read error may be the cause here, since a much bigger clone is one base away. The chain employs TRBV6-5 and TRBJ2-2; 8 bases align to TRBD1. The germline gives CDR1 MNHEY, CDR2 SVGAGI. This CDR3 region has 15 residues. The CDR3 loop reads CASSQTGANTGELVF. The CDR3 nucleotides read TGTGCCAGCAGTCAGACAGGGGCGAACACCGGGGAGCTGGTTTTT.

The table lists this clonotype with many counts. The V and J genes are TRBV11-2 and TRBJ2-1, with TRBD2 matching over 9 bases. The CDR3 is 16 amino acids. The germline V gene encodes CDR1 SGHAT and CDR2 FQNNGV. V shed 5 bases and J 4 bases; nucleotides not matched to a gene: 9. The CDR3 bases are TGTGCCAGCAGCCAAAGCAGCGGGGGGCGTTACAATGAGCAGTTCTTC. Residues: CASSQSSGGRYNEQFF.

Points on this clonotype: At one boundary the junction diverges from the germline segment, which might be a read error. The V call is TRBV10-3, the J call TRBJ2-3; TRBD1 might be the D (5 bases). Looked up from germline, CDR1 is ENHRY and CDR2 is SYGVKD. The CDR3 loop spans 14 amino acids. CDR3 nucleotides: TGTGCCAGCAGTCCGGGCAGGGCTGCAGATACGCAGTATTTT. Translating gives CASSPGRAADTQYF.

This clonotype has ten or more counts. V is TRBV2 and J is TRBJ1-6; the match to TRBD1 covers 7 bases. Germline V CDR1 and CDR2: SNHLY, FYNNEI. Trimming at V came to 6 bases and at J to 10 bases, leaving 12 bases not matched to a gene. This CDR3 is 15 amino acids long. CDR3 in DNA: TGTGCCAGCAGCCCCCCCGGACAGGCGATCTCACCCCTCCACTTT. Its protein is CASSPPGQAISPLHF.

The chain has TRBV15 and TRBJ2-7, with D perhaps TRBD2 (6 bases). There are 15 residues in the CDR3. Germline values: CDR1 LNHNV, CDR2 YYDKDF (reference sequence). Trimming took off 0 bases at V and 1 base at J, with 10 bases between the two ends. This chain's CDR3 is CATSREGLPSYEQYF. CDR3 in DNA: TGTGCCACCAGCAGAGAAGGACTACCTTCCTACGAGCAGTACTTC.

This clonotype was observed many times. The chain combines TRBV20-1 with TRBJ2-2, with D uncertain. In germline, CDR1 is DFQATT, CDR2 SNEGSKA (reference sequence). The CDR3 sequence is 14 residues long. V was pared by 6 bases and J by 3 bases, with 14 bases between. The CDR3 loop reads CSARRGPDTGELFF. The DNA for the CDR3 is TGCAGTGCCCGACGAGGACCCGACACCGGGGAGCTGTTTTTT.

In the case of this clonotype: A much larger clone is a single base away; this may be a read error. The chain combines TRBV20-1 with TRBJ2-1; D remains unclear. There are 12 residues in the CDR3. Germline V lookup: CDR1 DFQATT, CDR2 SNEGSKA (reference sequence). CDR3 bases: TGCAGTGCTAGTCTGGACCACAATGAGCCGTTCTTC. Its protein is CSASLDHNEPFF.

The chain uses TRBV29-1 and TRBJ2-7; TRBD2 matches 13 bases. The germline V gene encodes CDR1 SQVTM and CDR2 ANQGSEA. The V segment lost 5 bases and the J segment 5 bases; nucleotides outside the gene matches: 6. There are 14 residues in the CDR3. The CDR3 DNA reads as TGCAGCGTTAGACTAGCGGGGGGAGGAGACGAGCAGTACTTC. Its protein is CSVRLAGGGDEQYF.

This clonotype was detected only once. Its ends do not fully match the called genes, so a read error is possible. The chain combines TRBV28 with TRBJ1-4; 9 nucleotides align to TRBD1. The CDR3 loop spans 12 amino acids. Germline V CDR1 and CDR2: MDHEN, SYDVKM. The CDR3, as DNA: TGTGCGGGGGGACAGGGTGATGAAGAACTGTTTTTT. Translated: CAGGQGDEELFF.

This clonotype was recorded at least ten times. The chain has TRBV19 and TRBJ2-7; 7 bases align to TRBD2. CDR3 size: 17 residues. The V gene end was trimmed by 5 bases and the J gene end by 0 bases; junction bases not matched to a gene: 13. CDR1 is LNHDA and CDR2 is SQIVND in the germline V gene (reference sequence). CDR3 coding DNA: TGTGCCAGTAGTCTCGACCCTCCCGGGGGGAGCTCCTACGAGCAGTACTTC. Protein product: CASSLDPPGGSSYEQYF.

The J gene is TRBJ1-4, the V gene TRBV29-1; TRBD1 matches 8 bases. V was clipped by 5 bases and J by 7 bases; unmatched bases: 9. The germline V gene encodes CDR1 SQVTM and CDR2 ANQGSEA. CDR3 length: 14 amino acids. CDR3 residues: CSVIPPGTGEKLFF. DNA for the CDR3: TGCAGCGTTATTCCTCCCGGGACAGGTGAAAAACTGTTTTTT.

This clonotype occurred many times. V gene TRBV6-2 or TRBV6-3 combines with J gene TRBJ1-2; D is unresolved. Germline V gene lookup returns CDR1 MNHEY and CDR2 SVGEGT. Trimming took off 2 bases at V and 3 bases at J, with 13 bases between the two ends. This CDR3 has 15 amino acids. The CDR3 loop reads CASSYGQPIDYGYTF. DNA of the CDR3: TGTGCCAGCAGTTACGGGCAGCCGATAGACTATGGCTACACCTTC.

The chain couples TRBV29-1 to TRBJ1-1; possibly TRBD1 for D (5 bases). V lost 7 bases to trimming and J lost 4 bases, with 19 bases between them. The CDR3 runs 14 residues. From germline, CDR1 is SQVTM and CDR2 ANQGSEA. The CDR3 DNA sequence: TGCAGCGCCCAACGGGGGGGGGATCTCACTGAAGCTTTCTTT. The encoded protein is CSAQRGGDLTEAFF.